These 20 T cell receptor beta chains share one sample of origin, sequenced in a study of shared clonotypes between healthy human individuals. Sequencing was performed with immunoSEQ multiplex PCR; in TCRdb, only in-frame clones are kept and a portion is missing. The sample records millions of clones, approximately 95% being singletons. Sequenced: naive CD4+ T cells from PBMCs. Indicated subset: CD45RA+ positively selected. All receptors derive from a young man in good health. Some clones in this sample may be carry-over from other donors' samples.

The J gene is TRBJ2-2, the V gene TRBV27, with 10 bases fitting TRBD2. With V trimmed by 3 bases and J by 6 bases, 13 bases remained unmatched. Looked up from germline, CDR1 is MNHEY and CDR2 is SMNVEV (reference sequence). The CDR3 has 18 amino acids. The CDR3 loop reads CASSLGGVIAGGAGELFF. The CDR3 DNA is TGTGCCAGCAGTTTGGGGGGCGTTATAGCGGGAGGTGCCGGGGAGCTGTTTTTT.

This clone has a handful of counts. The same CDR3 also results from other DNA sequences found in this sample. The chain uses TRBV28 and TRBJ1-5; D is ambiguous. Trimming left V 6 bases short and J 9 bases short, with 9 bases between. Germline CDR1 is MDHEN and CDR2 is SYDVKM. The CDR3 loop spans 11 amino acids. DNA of the CDR3: TGTGCCAGCAGCCCCCGGGGGCCCCAGCATTTT. Its protein product is CASSPRGPQHF.

This clone occurred once. The sample holds other DNA sequences that translate to the same CDR3. The genes are TRBV15 and TRBJ1-3; D not certain. This CDR3 has 13 residues. Trimming left V 3 bases short and J 4 bases short, with 7 bases between. Germline V gene sequence: CDR1 LNHNV, CDR2 YYDKDF (reference sequence). The CDR3 region has the DNA TGTGCCACCAGCAGGGGTCCCGGAAACACCATATATTTT. The encoded protein is CATSRGPGNTIYF.

The chain recombines TRBV6-5 with TRBJ2-1; D unresolved. V lost 6 bases to trimming and J lost 8 bases, with 8 bases between them. In germline, CDR1 is MNHEY, CDR2 SVGAGI. The length of the CDR3 is 11 residues. The CDR3 loop is CASSLNYEQFF. The CDR3 nucleotides read TGTGCCAGCAGCCTCAACTATGAGCAGTTCTTC.

The rearrangement joins TRBV9 to TRBJ2-3; D might be TRBD1 (6 bases). This CDR3 region has 16 residues. Germline V lookup: CDR1 SGDLS, CDR2 YYNGEE. V lost 4 bases and J lost 2, with 17 bases in between. The CDR3 DNA follows: TGTGCCAGCAGCTTAGCAGCCGGACAGACCACAGATACGCAGTATTTT. Protein sequence: CASSLAAGQTTDTQYF.

The chain links TRBV5-1 to TRBJ2-2, with unresolved D. Germline V gene lookup returns CDR1 SGHRS and CDR2 YFSETQ. The CDR3 length is 13 residues. Trimming shortened V by 4 bases and J by 4 bases, and 8 bases separated the two germline ends. The chain's CDR3 is CASSAPGTGELFF. Written as DNA, the CDR3 is TGCGCCAGCAGCGCGCCAGGCACCGGGGAGCTGTTTTTT.

The chain joins TRBV6-5 to TRBJ1-2; D gene unclear. From germline, CDR1 is MNHEY and CDR2 SVGAGI. Trimming removed 0 bases from V and 4 bases from J, with 12 bases in between. The CDR3 sequence is 15 residues long. CDR3 coding DNA: TGTGCCAGCAGTTACTCGGGCGGAGGATTCTATGGCTACACCTTC. Protein product: CASSYSGGGFYGYTF.

Comment on this clone: This sample also contains other DNA sequences that code for the same CDR3. This chain connects TRBV6-5 to TRBJ1-1; no clear D gene. The CDR3 sequence is 14 residues long. V dropped 0 bases and J dropped 2 bases, with 7 bases sitting between them. Germline loops: CDR1 MNHEY, CDR2 SVGAGI. The CDR3 sequence: CASSYSGVNTEAFF. The DNA for the CDR3 is TGTGCCAGCAGTTACTCCGGCGTCAACACTGAAGCTTTCTTT.

This rearrangement joins TRBV30 to TRBJ1-1; D unresolved. This CDR3 comprises 12 residues. V dropped 1 base and J dropped 7 bases, with 10 bases sitting between them. In germline, CDR1 is GTSNPN, CDR2 SVGIG (reference sequence). CDR3 protein: CAWSETGGEAFF. The CDR3 DNA is TGTGCCTGGAGTGAGACCGGCGGTGAAGCTTTCTTT.

The chain carries TRBV28 and TRBJ1-1; 10 bases agree with TRBD1. The J segment lost 4 bases and the V segment lost 3 bases, leaving 8 bases of the junction unmatched. Germline-derived CDR1 and CDR2 are MDHEN and SYDVKM. The CDR3 covers 16 residues. CDR3 bases: TGTGCCAGCAGTTTTTCTGACAGGGGGCGATTCACTGAAGCTTTCTTT. It yields the protein CASSFSDRGRFTEAFF.

The chain combines TRBV5-1 with TRBJ2-7, with TRBD1 as a possible D gene (6 bases). This CDR3 has 15 residues. CDR1 SGHRS and CDR2 YFSETQ come from the germline V gene. V was cut by 8 bases and J by 0 bases, with 18 bases left in between. The CDR3 DNA reads TGCGCCAGTTCCGAAGCCCTACAGGGCTCCTACGAGCAGTACTTC. The encoded protein is CASSEALQGSYEQYF.

This chain connects TRBV7-6 to TRBJ2-3, with D hard to call. Trimming cost V 1 base and J 2 bases, with 13 bases left between them. CDR1 is SGHVS and CDR2 is FNYEAQ in the germline V gene. CDR3 size: 16 residues. The CDR3 sequence: CASSLVWTPNTDTQYF. CDR3 bases: TGTGCCAGCAGCTTAGTCTGGACGCCGAACACAGATACGCAGTATTTT.

The chain is built from TRBV13 and TRBJ2-7; D ambiguous. Trimming removed 4 bases from V and 6 bases from J, with 10 bases in between. The CDR3 covers 12 residues. Germline CDR1 PRHDT, CDR2 FYEKMQ (reference sequence). CDR3 sequence reads: CASSSLAFEQYF. For the CDR3, the DNA is TGTGCCAGCAGCTCGTTAGCCTTCGAGCAGTACTTC.

The chain carries TRBV10-3 and TRBJ2-3; 9 positions match TRBD2. Germline V gene data show CDR1 as ENHRY and CDR2 as SYGVKD. This CDR3 is 15 amino acids long. The V gene end was trimmed by 3 bases and the J gene end by 4 bases; junction bases not matched to a gene: 5. CDR3 DNA: TGTGCCATCAGTGATCGGACTAGCGAAGCAGATACGCAGTATTTT. Translating it yields CAISDRTSEADTQYF.

V gene TRBV6-1 combines with J gene TRBJ1-4; D is perhaps TRBD1 (5 bases). CDR1 and CDR2 from the germline V gene are MNHNS and SASEGT. This CDR3 is 16 amino acids long. V lost 2 bases and J lost 0, with 10 bases in between. As DNA, the CDR3 is TGTGCCAGCAGTGAAAGGGGTCGGGCAACTAATGAAAAACTGTTTTTT. Its translation is CASSERGRATNEKLFF.

CDR3 sequence (DNA): TGTGCCAGCAGCGAAGCGGGTTCGAGCACAGATACGCAGTATTTT. Amino acid sequence: CASSEAGSSTDTQYF. This chain uses TRBV9 with TRBJ2-3; tentatively, D is TRBD2 (6 bases). The CDR3 covers 15 residues. V was shortened by 3 bases and J by 0 bases, with 11 bases between the two germline ends. CDR1 SGDLS and CDR2 YYNGEE come from the germline V gene.

The chain uses TRBV28 and TRBJ2-3; 10 bases agree with TRBD1. The CDR3 contains 16 residues. Germline CDR1 reads MDHEN; CDR2 reads SYDVKM. Trimming took 3 bases from V and 4 from J; bases not matched to a gene: 7. The CDR3 DNA reads TGTGCCAGCAGTTTGGTCGGGACAGGGGCGTCAGATACGCAGTATTTT. It specifies CASSLVGTGASDTQYF.

The CDR3, as DNA: TGCGCCAGCAGCTTGGAGGACAGGGCGTTCGGGCAGTACTTC. The encoded protein is CASSLEDRAFGQYF. V usage is TRBV5-1 and J usage is TRBJ2-7, with 8 bases identical to TRBD1. The CDR3 covers 14 residues. The V gene end was trimmed by 0 bases and the J gene end by 9 bases; junction bases not matched to a gene: 8. From germline, CDR1 is SGHRS and CDR2 YFSETQ.

This clone was seen a few times. This sequence joins TRBV18 and TRBJ2-7, with D hard to call. Germline V CDR1 and CDR2: KGHSH, LQKENI. Trimming removed 5 bases at V and 5 bases at J, with 7 bases between. This CDR3 contains 11 residues. CDR3 nucleotide sequence: TGTGCCAGCTCAGAGAAGCACGAGCAGTACTTC. This translates into CASSEKHEQYF. Full variable domain (rest looked up from reference TRBV18 and TRBJ2-7): NAGVMQNPRHLVRRRGQEARLRCSPMKGHSHVYWYRQLPEEGLKFMVYLQKENIIDESGMPKERFSAEFPKEGPSILRIQQVVRGDSAAYFCASSEKHEQYFGPGTRLTVT.

The chain combines TRBV5-1 with TRBJ2-2, with D possibly being TRBD1 or TRBD2 (5 bases each). The V end lost 0 bases, the J end lost 5 bases, and 17 bases lay between the germline ends. CDR1 is SGHRS, CDR2 YFSETQ, per germline. The CDR3 extends over 17 amino acids. CDR3 sequence (DNA): TGCGCCAGCAGCTTGGCCTGGGGGTACGGTAGTACCGGGGAGCTGTTTTTT. Protein sequence: CASSLAWGYGSTGELFF. The full variable domain, rest sourced from reference TRBV5-1 and TRBJ2-2, is KAGVTQTPRYLIKTRGQQVTLSCSPISGHRSVSWYQQTPGQGLQFLFEYFSETQRNKGNFPGRFSGRQFSNSRSEMNVSTLELGDSALYLCASSLAWGYGSTGELFFGEGSRLTVL.